The subject of this entry is one TCR beta chain. Its cognate antigen is unknown. This sample is drawn from a study of human CD8 memory T cell subsets. Overall study results and limits: In the comparison of repertoires, stem-like memory and precursor exhausted T cells overlapped only minimally.

Production of TCR beta libraries used UMI-labeled 5' RACE as the method. Reprocessing the 5' RACE reads, TCRdb reports a single entry for every CDR3 protein and omits DNA. The repertoire shows almost 9,500 distinct CDR3 sequences; the top ten hold 22%. Germline-derived CDR1 and CDR2 are SGHDT and YYEEEE. This CDR3 has 14 residues. What was sequenced was CD8+ T cells from PBMCs. The gene calls are TRBV5-6 and TRBJ2-3; TCRdb returns TRBD1, unconfirmable since there is no DNA. This clonotype was sampled from a human donor in good health. The CDR3 spells CASSLRGAEDTQYF.